This T cell receptor (beta chain) emerged from a study of T cell responses to AZD1222 COVID-19 vaccine. TCRdb's table, derived via immunoSEQ multiplex PCR, lists solely in-frame clones and lacks some. The sample contains under 130,000 clones, roughly 90% of which appear only once. The source is an adult in good health. This specimen consisted of peripheral blood, obtained on day 0 of AZD1222 vaccination.

The CDR3 is CASSQEGVTGQPQHF. Written as DNA, the CDR3 is TGCGCCAGCAGCCAAGAAGGGGTTACGGGCCAGCCCCAGCATTTT. The chain is built from TRBV4-1 and TRBJ1-5, with a tentative D call TRBD1 (5 bases). V was pared by 0 bases and J by 7 bases, with 13 bases between. CDR1 is MGHRA and CDR2 is YSYEKL in the germline V gene. There are 15 residues in the CDR3.